This T cell receptor beta chain is drawn from a study of T cell responses to AZD1222 COVID-19 vaccine. The CDR3 is made up of 14 amino acids. V was shortened by 6 bases and J by 4 bases, with 15 bases between the two germline ends. Germline lookup yields CDR1 SGHAT and CDR2 FQNNGV. Using immunoSEQ multiplex PCR, the repertoire was profiled, and TCRdb retains in-frame clones only, with some absent. The sample lists about 110,000 clones, 88% occurring once. The V gene is TRBV11-2, the J gene TRBJ1-1; the D is unclear. This specimen was peripheral blood, taken on day 0 of MenACWY control vaccination. This sequence was found in an adult in good health. The DNA of the CDR3 is TGTGCCAGCAGTCAAACAAGCAGGAGCACTGAAGCTTTCTTT. Amino acid sequence: CASSQTSRSTEAFF.